Sequencing of this T cell receptor (beta chain) was carried out in a study of T-cell reconstitution after alpha-beta-depleted transplantation in children. Study outcomes and limitations: The origin of high day-60 TCRbeta diversity in some patients lay in surviving recipient T cells and thymic progenitors. Reportedly, only several hundred clones from non-depleted graft cells drove alpha-beta T-cell counts at about two months. Newly produced T cells mostly provided counts and TCRbeta diversity after one year, as hyperexpanded clones declined.

This clonotype is termed medium-sized. Its specificity is not known. For TCRbeta, the library was prepared with unique molecular identifiers. MiXCR, run by TCRdb on the PCR reads, gives a single entry per CDR3 protein. The table records roughly 220,000 distinct CDR3 sequences, roughly 8.3% of them present only once. This specimen was PBMCs, mostly from graft donor cells, taken 360 days after TCRalphabeta/CD19-depleted stem cell transplant. The TCR was taken from a male patient between 2 and 15 years old who had a stem cell transplant for acute myeloid leukemia, so the T cells may come from the graft donor.

CDR3 region: CASSEWPGTVKETQYF. CDR3 nucleotides: TGTGCCAGCAGTGAATGGCCCGGGACGGTTAAAGAGACCCAGTACTTC. The chain uses TRBV25-1 and TRBJ2-5; D may match TRBD1 or TRBD2 (5 bases each). The CDR3 totals 16 residues. Germline CDR1 MGHDK, CDR2 SYGVNS. V was pared by 1 base and J by 3 bases, with 15 bases between.